This T cell receptor (beta chain) was found in a study of T cells in localized non-small cell lung cancer. The germline CDR1 and CDR2 sequences are MNHNY and SVGAGI (reference sequence). The trim removed 7 bases at V and 0 bases at J, leaving 6 bases unmatched. CDR3 size: 15 residues. Method: immunoSEQ multiplex PCR; TCRdb's copy keeps in-frame clones and lacks some. The sample records some 30,000 clones, about nine tenths being singletons. With respect to this clone: Its antigen is not identified.

Broader study findings: Higher blood T cell density tracked longer overall survival. The highest T cell clonality was in uninvolved adjacent lung, above tumor. Appearing in adjacent lung were a median about 60 of the top 100 tumor clones.

The rearrangement joins TRBV6-6 to TRBJ1-5, with 7 bases fitting TRBD1. This specimen was peripheral blood mononuclear cells, taken before any cancer treatment. This TCR derives from a man between 40 and 75 years old with stage III lung adenocarcinoma. For the CDR3, the DNA is TGTGCCAGCAACGGACAGGAGTTTAGCAATCAGCCCCAGCATTTT. Translation: CASNGQEFSNQPQHF.